This T cell receptor beta chain was found in a study of cytomegalovirus exposure and HLA in healthy donors. Study-wide context: Samples from HLA-typed donors yielded around 79 million unique TCRs in an early data release. Overall study findings and caveats: Presence/absence analyses supposed approximately even sequencing depth among donors. The classifier reportedly diagnosed cytomegalovirus status with high sensitivity and specificity. For most subjects, TCR beta sequences were reported to predict HLA-A and HLA-B alleles with accuracy.

This clone was observed a handful of times. Its antigen is unknown. PCR used 60 Vbeta primers and 13 Jbeta primers. The method was immunoSEQ multiplex PCR; TCRdb's version includes in-frame clones alone and lacks a portion of them. This table has about 67,000 clones, 55% to 80% appearing once. This CDR3 has 12 amino acids. Germline values: CDR1 SGHVS, CDR2 FQNEAQ. V was trimmed by 3 bases and J by 4 bases, leaving 6 bases between them. The V and J genes are TRBV7-8 and TRBJ1-2, with D unresolved. The receptor was derived from a woman aged 25-40 years in good health and CMV-seronegative. The specimen sequenced was PBMCs. DNA for the CDR3: TGTGCCAGCAGCTTGAACAGCTATGGCTACACCTTC. This encodes CASSLNSYGYTF. Full variable domain (outside the CDR3, taken from reference TRBV7-8 and TRBJ1-2): GAGVSQSPRYKVAKRGQDVALRCDPISGHVSLFWYQQALGQGPEFLTYFQNEAQLDKSGLPSDRFFAERPEGSVSTLKIQRTQQEDSAVYLCASSLNSYGYTFGSGTRLTVV.